This TCR beta chain was sequenced for a study of blood T cell repertoires in COVID-19. Across the whole study: The origin of the acute and convalescent COVID-19 samples was the United States, Italy and Spain. T cells, B-cell-depleted T cells, or PBMCs provided the cDNA or gDNA that served as material.

The CDR3 runs 16 residues. The V gene's germline CDR1 is LNHNV and CDR2 YYDKDF (reference sequence). V lost 7 bases and J 4 bases, leaving 19 bases between the germline ends. As handled by the study authors: Using reference gene primer amplification, nucleated cell counts were estimated. Assay: immunoSEQ multiplex PCR; the TCRdb copy retains only in-frame clones and omits some. D and trimming come from the DNA, and the V and J calls and clone size come from that table. There are some 340,000 clones in the sample; over 70% occur only once, and around 3% lies in the top ten. The receptor comes from a man under 40 with active or convalescent COVID-19. The gene calls are TRBV15 and TRBJ2-2, with a tentative D call TRBD1 (6 bases). The sample was peripheral blood. In nucleotides, the CDR3 is TGTGCCACCACTTCCGACAGGTGGGGAAGCACCGGGGAGCTGTTTTTT. Protein product: CATTSDRWGSTGELFF.